One sample yielded the 2 T cell receptor beta chains listed below, sequenced in a study of radiotherapy plus CTLA-4 blockade in lung cancer. Using immunoSEQ multiplex PCR, the repertoire was profiled, and TCRdb retains in-frame clones only, with some absent. The sample shows 70,000 to 100,000 clones, approximately 83% of them seen only once. The input for sequencing was peripheral blood, taken from a patient treated with radiotherapy plus ipilimumab. The receptors here all came from a human donor with non-small cell lung cancer who had a partial response to radiotherapy plus ipilimumab.

This chain joins TRBV19 and TRBJ2-2; 7 nucleotides align to TRBD1. The V and J ends lost 8 bases and 5 bases, in that order; junction bases with no gene match: 8. Germline V lookup: CDR1 LNHDA, CDR2 SQIVND (reference sequence). This CDR3 is 14 amino acids long. The CDR3 region is CASRLGQVTGELFF. Here the CDR3 DNA reads TGTGCCAGTCGCCTTGGACAGGTGACCGGGGAGCTGTTTTTT.

V usage is TRBV15 and J usage is TRBJ1-2; D is unclear. Trimming shortened V by 4 bases and J by 2 bases, and 17 bases separated the two germline ends. The germline V gene has CDR1 LNHNV and CDR2 YYDKDF (reference sequence). The CDR3 sequence is 16 residues long. This CDR3 reads CATSNPPWRANYGYTF. The CDR3 DNA sequence: TGTGCCACCAGCAACCCGCCCTGGAGGGCGAACTATGGCTACACCTTC.